Listed here are 3 T cell receptor beta chains from one sample, sequenced in a study of cytomegalovirus exposure and HLA in healthy donors. With 60 Vbeta and 13 Jbeta primers, the PCR was carried out. Sequencing was performed with immunoSEQ multiplex PCR; in TCRdb, only in-frame clones are kept and a portion is missing. The data hold tens of thousands of clones, with approximately 71% observed a single time. Material: PBMCs. The origin of the receptors is a man in his 60s in good health and CMV-seropositive.

This clone has a handful of counts. The rearrangement uses TRBV27 and TRBJ2-7; 9 bases match TRBD1. The CDR3 contains 14 residues. Germline values: CDR1 MNHEY, CDR2 SMNVEV (reference sequence). V gave up 4 bases and J gave up 2 bases; unmatched junction bases: 3. In nucleotides, the CDR3 is TGTGCCAGCAGTTCCCGACAGGGGGCCTACGAGCAGTACTTC. Translation: CASSSRQGAYEQYF.

This chain connects TRBV7-9 to TRBJ2-7; unclear D gene. This CDR3 spans 12 amino acids. The germline V gene has CDR1 SEHNR and CDR2 FQNEAQ (reference sequence). Trimming left V 1 base short and J 4 bases short, with 5 bases between. CDR3 region: CASSLGSYEQYF. In DNA form, the CDR3 reads TGTGCCAGCAGCTTAGGCAGTTACGAGCAGTACTTC.

This chain joins TRBV7-2 and TRBJ2-1; D is ambiguous. The CDR3 is 15 amino acids. The germline CDR1 and CDR2 sequences are SGHTA and FQGNSA. The V end lost 2 bases, the J end lost 0 bases, and 8 bases lay between the germline ends. This CDR3 is CASSLTVSSYNEQFF. CDR3 in DNA: TGTGCCAGCAGCTTAACGGTTAGCTCCTACAATGAGCAGTTCTTC.